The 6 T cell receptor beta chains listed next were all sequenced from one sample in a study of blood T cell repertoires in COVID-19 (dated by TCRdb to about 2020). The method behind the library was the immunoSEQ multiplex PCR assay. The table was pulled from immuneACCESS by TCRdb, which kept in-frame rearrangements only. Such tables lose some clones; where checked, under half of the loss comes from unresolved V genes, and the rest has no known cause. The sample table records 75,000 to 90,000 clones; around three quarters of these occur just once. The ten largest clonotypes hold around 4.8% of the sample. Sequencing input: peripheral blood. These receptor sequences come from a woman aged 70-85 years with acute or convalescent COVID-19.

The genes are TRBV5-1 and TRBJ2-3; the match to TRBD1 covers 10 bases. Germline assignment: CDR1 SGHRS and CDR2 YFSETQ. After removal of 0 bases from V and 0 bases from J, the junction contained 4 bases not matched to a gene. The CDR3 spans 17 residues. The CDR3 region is CASSLGDRGPSTDTQYF. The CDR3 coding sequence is TGCGCCAGCAGCTTGGGGGACAGGGGACCGAGCACAGATACGCAGTATTTT.

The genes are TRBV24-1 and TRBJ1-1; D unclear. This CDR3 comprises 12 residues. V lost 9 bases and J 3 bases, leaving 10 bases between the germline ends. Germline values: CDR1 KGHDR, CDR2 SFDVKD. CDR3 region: CATAAGDTEAFF. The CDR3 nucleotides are TGTGCCACCGCCGCCGGTGACACTGAAGCTTTCTTT.

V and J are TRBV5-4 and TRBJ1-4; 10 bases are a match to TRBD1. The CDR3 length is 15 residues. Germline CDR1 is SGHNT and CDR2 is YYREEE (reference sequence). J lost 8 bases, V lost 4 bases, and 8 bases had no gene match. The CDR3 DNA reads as TGTGCCAGCAGCCCGACAGGGGGCGCCGGCGAAAAACTGTTTTTT. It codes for CASSPTGGAGEKLFF.

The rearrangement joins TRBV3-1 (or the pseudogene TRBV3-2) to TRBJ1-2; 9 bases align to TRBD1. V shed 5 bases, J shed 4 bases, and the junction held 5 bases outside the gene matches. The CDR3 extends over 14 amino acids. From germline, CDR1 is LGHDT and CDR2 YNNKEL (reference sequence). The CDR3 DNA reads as TGTGCCAGCAGCGGGGGACAGGGTGGCTATGGCTACACCTTC. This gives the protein CASSGGQGGYGYTF.

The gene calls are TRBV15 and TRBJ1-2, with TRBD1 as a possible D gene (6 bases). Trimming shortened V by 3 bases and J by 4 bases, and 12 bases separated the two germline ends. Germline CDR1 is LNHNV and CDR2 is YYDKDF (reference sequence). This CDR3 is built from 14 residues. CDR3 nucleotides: TGTGCCACCAGCAGTTACGACAGGAGCTATGGCTACACCTTC. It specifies CATSSYDRSYGYTF.

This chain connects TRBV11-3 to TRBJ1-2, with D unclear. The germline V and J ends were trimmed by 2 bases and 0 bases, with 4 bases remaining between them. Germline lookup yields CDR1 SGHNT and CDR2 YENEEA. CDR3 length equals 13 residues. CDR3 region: CASSLSTNYGYTF. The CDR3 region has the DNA TGTGCCAGCAGCTTATCCACTAACTATGGCTACACCTTC.